What follows are 9 T cell receptor beta chains derived from one specimen sequenced in a study of regulatory T cells in long-lasting Graves disease. Libraries of TCR beta came from iRepertoire HTBI primers plus Arm-PCR of CDR3 regions. MiXCR, run by TCRdb on the multiplex PCR reads, gives a single entry per CDR3 protein. The data show about 210,000 distinct CDR3 sequences, around 20% seen once. The time point was: newly diagnosed GD, antithyroid drugs for less than 3 months. RNA extracted from PBMCs served as the sequencing template. The same data also contributed to another study, on T cells in Graves' hyperthyroidism and ophthalmopathy.

Sequenced here: peripheral blood mononuclear cells (PBMCs), sampled at new diagnosis, from a patient treated with antithyroid drugs. The receptor source for this set is a woman younger than 45 with Graves disease.

On this clonotype: This may arise from a read error, as a much more abundant clone is one base away. The chain uses TRBV12-3 or TRBV12-4 and TRBJ2-2; TRBD2 matches at 8 bases. V was clipped by 10 bases and J by 0 bases; unmatched bases: 16. The CDR3 covers 18 residues. The CDR3 spells CATTPTYFSGANTGELFF. DNA of the CDR3: TGTGCCACCACCCCGACCTACTTTAGCGGGGCGAACACCGGGGAGCTGTTTTTT.

The chain employs TRBV5-6 and TRBJ2-7, with TRBD1 as a possible D gene (6 bases). The length of the CDR3 is 14 residues. V was cut by 4 bases and J by 5 bases, with 16 bases left in between. The germline V gene has CDR1 SGHDT and CDR2 YYEEEE. The chain's CDR3 is CASSAYEQGNEQYF. CDR3 DNA sequence: TGTGCCAGCAGCGCATACGAACAGGGCAACGAGCAGTACTTC.

This clonotype was recorded a few times. This sequence joins TRBV13 and TRBJ2-1; possibly TRBD2 for D (7 bases). CDR3 size: 12 residues. V lost 11 bases and J 10 bases, leaving 18 bases between the germline ends. Germline V lookup: CDR1 PRHDT, CDR2 FYEKMQ (reference sequence). The CDR3 here is CASSPGGWEQFF. CDR3 nucleotide sequence: TGTGCCTCCTCTCCGGGGGGCTGGGAGCAGTTCTTC. The full variable domain, its missing parts supplied by reference TRBV13 and TRBJ2-1, is AAGVIQSPRHLIKEKRETATLKCYPIPRHDTVYWYQQGPGQDPQFLISFYEKMQSDKGSIPDRFSAQQFSDYHSELNMSSLELGDSALYFCASSPGGWEQFFGPGTRLTVL.

This clonotype appeared many times. This rearrangement joins TRBV10-3 to TRBJ2-1; 8 bases align to TRBD2. Trimming cost V 0 bases and J 6 bases; bases outside gene matches: 16. CDR3 length: 19 amino acids. Per germline, CDR1 ENHRY and CDR2 SYGVKD. CDR3 sequence (DNA): TGTGCCATCAGTGAGTCGAAGCCCGGCCCCACTAGCGGAGCCAATGAGCAGTTCTTC. As protein: CAISESKPGPTSGANEQFF.

Many counts were recorded for this clonotype. The V call is TRBV28, the J call TRBJ2-2; the D gene is possibly TRBD2 (6 bases). Germline loops: CDR1 MDHEN, CDR2 SYDVKM. CDR3 length equals 17 residues. V lost 4 bases to trimming and J lost 2 bases, with 17 bases between them. The chain's CDR3 is CASSSLGTFTNTGELFF. The CDR3 nucleotides are TGTGCCAGCAGTTCTCTCGGGACTTTTACAAACACCGGGGAGCTGTTTTTT.

This clonotype has a count of ten or more. The chain combines TRBV6-5 with TRBJ1-1; D perhaps matches TRBD1 (5 bases). Germline CDR1 and CDR2: MNHEY and SVGAGI. The CDR3 consists of 15 residues. V was shortened by 2 bases and J by 1 base, with 11 bases between the two germline ends. The CDR3 DNA follows: TGTGCCAGCAGTTACGGGCCAGGGACGAACACTGAAGCTTTCTTT. Protein: CASSYGPGTNTEAFF.

This clonotype was detected ten times or more. The genes are TRBV2 and TRBJ2-3, with TRBD1 as a possible D gene (5 bases). The CDR3 consists of 14 residues. Germline CDR1 SNHLY, CDR2 FYNNEI. V lost 3 bases, J lost 4 bases, and 11 bases lay in between. The DNA for the CDR3 is TGTGCCAGCAGTGAGAGCAGGGTACCAGATACGCAGTATTTT. Its protein is CASSESRVPDTQYF.

The sample holds many counts of this clonotype. The V and J genes are TRBV28 and TRBJ2-7, with TRBD2 identical over 14 bases. The CDR3 totals 16 residues. V shed 6 bases, J shed 2 bases, and the junction held 6 bases outside the gene matches. Germline V CDR1 and CDR2: MDHEN, SYDVKM. CDR3 region: CASRAGLAGGPYEQYF. For the CDR3, the DNA is TGTGCCAGCAGGGCAGGACTAGCGGGAGGCCCCTACGAGCAGTACTTC.

This clonotype has only a few counts. V is TRBV2 and J is TRBJ1-1; D call uncertain. Germline CDR1 and CDR2: SNHLY and FYNNEI. V was pared by 6 bases and J by 7 bases, with 24 bases between. This CDR3 has 16 residues. The DNA of the CDR3 is TGTGCCAGCAGCCCGCGCCGCAGAGAAAACACCCGTGAAGCTTTCTTT. It specifies CASSPRRRENTREAFF.